This T cell receptor (beta chain) was profiled in a study of OX40 agonist ivuxolimab in advanced cancers. A note on the overall study: The costimulatory receptor OX40 (CD134) was targeted by ivuxolimab, a fully human IgG2 agonistic monoclonal antibody. Intravenous ivuxolimab was administered to patients every 2 weeks at six dose levels: 0.01, 0.1, 0.3, 1.5, 3 and 10 mg/kg. Of the roughly 50 dose-escalation patients, hepatocellular carcinoma was present in roughly 19, melanoma in around 15, renal cell carcinoma in 9 and head and neck cancer in 9. A male proportion of roughly 80% and a mean age of 60 years, ranging from about 23 to 79, were recorded for the dose-escalation cohort. Patients were allowed to have had prior anti-PD-1, anti-PD-L1 or anti-CTLA-4 therapy, and around 37% of the dose-escalation patients had previously received checkpoint inhibitors. Partial responses were achieved by three dose-escalation patients, of whom one had hepatocellular carcinoma and two had cutaneous melanoma. The point of sequencing TCRbeta in the periphery was to test whether ivuxolimab changed TCR sequence diversity and drove clonal T-cell expansion. The paper covers the monotherapy dose-escalation part of the phase I ivuxolimab trial, which included N of about 50 patients.

Paper-wide results and their limitations: In partial responders in the 0.1-3.0 mg/kg groups, normalized peripheral clonal expansion was found to be among the lowest, especially among CD8+ T cells. On average, CD8+ T cells showed more expanded clones than CD4+ T cells after ivuxolimab. Low levels of normalized T-cell clonal expansion were also seen in some patients who did not respond. The antigen specificity of the peripheral T cells that underwent clonal expansion was not determined. At doses of 0.1 to 3.0 mg/kg, clonal expansion of both CD4+ and CD8+ T cells in blood was seen between baseline and week 6.

A single count supports this clone. Its antigen specificity is not known. The record has no base qualities; no much larger clone is one base away. To sequence the TCRbeta CDR3 region, genomic DNA was isolated from the sorted cells. The immunoSEQ Assay was used for sequencing of TCRbeta CDR3 regions. In TCRdb, the immuneACCESS table is reduced to in-frame sequences with V and J assigned. These tables do not hold every clone; where another copy was compared, an unresolved V gene accounts for under half, and the others remain unexplained. Recorded for this sample are 50,000 to 75,000 clones; approximately 93% of them occurred a single time. The leading ten clones occupy 18% of the sample. The trial excluded patients who had a history of autoimmune disease or who were on systemic immunosuppression. Peripheral blood for TCR sequencing was collected from all dose cohorts at baseline, on cycle 4 day 1, and on cycle 7 day 1. Samples came from an open-label, multicenter, first-in-human phase I dose-escalation trial of ivuxolimab. The trial enrolled adults with locally advanced or metastatic head and neck squamous cell, hepatocellular, melanoma or renal cell carcinoma. Before TCR sequencing, CD4+ T cells and CD8+ T cells were sorted from peripheral blood as separate populations.

V is cut by 5 bases and J by 4 bases, and the space between the germline ends is 14 bases. From the cysteine up to the phenylalanine, the CDR3 has a length of 14 residues. Solely the CDR3 DNA is kept, with 42 bases framed from the first base. Reading the germline V gene (reference sequence) gives CDR1 SEHNR and CDR2 FQNEAQ. The chain employs TRBV7-9 and TRBJ1-2; the D gene cannot be resolved reliably. The receptor's source is an adult with an advanced solid tumor such as melanoma, head and neck, liver or kidney cancer. The input for sequencing was CD4+ or CD8+ T cells sorted from blood, taken in a trial of the OX40 agonist ivuxolimab. The DNA reads TGTGCCAGCAGCCAAGCAGGAGCCGTCTATGGCTACACCTTC. Its protein reads: CASSQAGAVYGYTF.